A selection of T cell receptor beta chains follows, all from one sample in a study of beta chain features in type 1 diabetes. Measured with immunoSEQ multiplex PCR; TCRdb has only the in-frame clones, and not every one. The data hold 400,000 to 550,000 clones, with 10% to 12% observed a single time. Sequenced: naive CD4+ T cells from blood. The receptors come from a woman younger than 30 in good health. Each CDR3 is given with its conserved first and last residue. The D gene is left open where the match is weak. Clone size is stated in some rows and not others, as once, few, many or a class when expanded.

v_call	j_call	d_call	clone_size	cdr3_aa	cdr3_nt
TRBV9	TRBJ1-2	-	-	CASSVAPQNYGYTF	TGTGCCAGCAGCGTAGCTCCACAGAACTATGGCTACACCTTC
TRBV15	TRBJ2-6	TRBD1	-	CATSTTAGTGHSGANVLTF	TGTGCCACCAGCACAACAGCCGGGACAGGCCACTCTGGGGCCAACGTCCTGACTTTC
TRBV9	TRBJ1-5	-	-	CASSVGADQPQHF	TGTGCCAGCAGCGTAGGTGCGGATCAGCCCCAGCATTTT
TRBV19	TRBJ1-5	-	few	CASSDRQGLQPQHF	TGTGCCAGTAGTGATCGGCAGGGCTTACAGCCCCAGCATTTT
TRBV5-1	TRBJ2-5	-	-	CASSLTSRGETQYF	TGCGCCAGCAGCTTGACCAGCAGAGGGGAGACCCAGTACTTC
TRBV18	TRBJ2-3	-	few	CASSPPSADTQYF	TGTGCCAGCTCACCCCCTAGCGCAGATACGCAGTATTTT
TRBV30	TRBJ1-5	-	many	CAWSSSNQPQHF	TGTGCCTGGAGTTCGAGCAATCAGCCCCAGCATTTT
TRBV6-5	TRBJ1-5	TRBD1	-	CASSSTGFQPQHF	TGTGCCAGCAGCTCGACAGGGTTTCAGCCCCAGCATTTT
TRBV7-2	TRBJ1-2	-	few	CASSLGHIYGYTF	TGTGCCAGCAGCCTGGGACACATCTATGGCTACACCTTC
TRBV6-5	TRBJ2-1	-	-	CASSSRQGNEQFF	TGTGCCAGCAGTTCTCGGCAGGGTAATGAGCAGTTCTTC
TRBV7-9	TRBJ2-7	TRBD1	few	CASSLGDRDLAEQYF	TGTGCCAGCAGCTTAGGGGACAGGGACTTAGCCGAGCAGTACTTC
TRBV5-6	TRBJ2-3	-	few	CASIDSRTDTQYF	TGTGCCAGCATAGACAGCCGCACAGATACGCAGTATTTT
TRBV7-2	TRBJ2-1	-	-	CASSRGGIRLYNEQFF	TGTGCCAGCAGCCGCGGCGGGATCCGACTGTACAATGAGCAGTTCTTC
TRBV29-1	TRBJ2-7	TRBD1	few	CSGGTGAYEQYF	TGCAGCGGAGGGACAGGGGCCTACGAGCAGTACTTC
TRBV6-5	TRBJ1-6	TRBD1	few	CASRIPGQRNSPLHF	TGTGCCAGCAGAATACCGGGACAGAGGAATTCACCCCTCCACTTT
TRBV5-1	TRBJ2-1	-	-	CASSLAQADYNEQFF	TGCGCCAGCAGCTTGGCCCAAGCGGATTACAATGAGCAGTTCTTC
TRBV15	TRBJ2-5	TRBD2	few	CATSRSPPGLAGKETQYF	TGTGCCACCAGCAGATCTCCTCCGGGACTAGCGGGAAAGGAGACCCAGTACTTC
TRBV11-3	TRBJ2-3	-	-	CASSLDMGPKQYF	TGTGCCAGCAGCTTAGATATGGGCCCTAAGCAGTATTTT
TRBV27	TRBJ1-2	TRBD1	-	CASSKDRASACTF	TGTGCCAGCAGTAAGGACAGGGCGTCCGCATGTACCTTC
TRBV14	TRBJ1-6	-	few	CASSQITGSPLHF	TGTGCCAGCAGCCAAATTACAGGGTCACCCCTCCACTTT
TRBV5-1	TRBJ2-1	-	-	CASSLGLTYNEQFF	TGCGCCAGCAGCTTGGGGCTAACCTACAATGAGCAGTTCTTC
TRBV14	TRBJ2-3	-	few	CASSQGGTPSDTQYF	TGTGCCAGCAGCCAAGGAGGGACTCCATCAGATACGCAGTATTTT
TRBV7-2	TRBJ2-1	TRBD2	-	CASSFSTSGGDNEQFF	TGTGCCAGCAGCTTTTCGACTAGCGGGGGAGACAATGAGCAGTTCTTC
TRBV7-2	TRBJ2-1	TRBD2	few	CASSSGLAGSYNEQFF	TGTGCCAGCAGCTCGGGACTAGCGGGTTCCTACAATGAGCAGTTCTTC
TRBV4-3	TRBJ2-1	-	-	CASGELAGPYNEQFF	TGCGCCAGCGGAGAGTTGGCGGGACCCTACAATGAGCAGTTCTTC
TRBV13	TRBJ1-1	TRBD1	-	CASSSRRGQELSRRPTFF	TGTGCCAGCAGCTCCCGCCGAGGACAGGAGCTCTCCCGCCGGCCGACTTTCTTT
TRBV4-1	TRBJ2-1	-	few	CASSQLGFGGEQFF	TGCGCCAGCAGCCAATTAGGATTCGGGGGTGAGCAGTTCTTC
TRBV4-2	TRBJ2-1	-	-	CASSPDIRGAGMNEQFF	TGTGCCAGCAGCCCGGATATCCGGGGGGCCGGAATGAATGAGCAGTTCTTC
TRBV7-6	TRBJ2-3	-	-	CASSLSTDTQYF	TGTGCCAGCAGCTTGTCGACAGATACGCAGTATTTT
TRBV7-9	TRBJ2-5	-	-	CASSLWAVETQYF	TGTGCCAGCAGCTTGTGGGCCGTCGAGACCCAGTACTTC
TRBV7-3	TRBJ2-3	-	-	CASSLTYPGKSTDTQYF	TGTGCCAGCAGCTTAACGTATCCAGGGAAGTCCACAGATACGCAGTATTTT
TRBV4-2	TRBJ1-1	-	-	CASSQDSGRDAYTEAFF	TGTGCCAGCAGCCAAGATTCAGGCAGGGATGCGTACACTGAAGCTTTCTTT
TRBV6-6	TRBJ2-7	-	-	CASSSPRAGGEQYF	TGTGCCAGCAGCTCCCCGCGGGCCGGCGGGGAGCAGTACTTC
TRBV5-1	TRBJ1-1	-	-	CASSVGGSMNTEAFF	TGCGCCAGCAGCGTAGGGGGGAGCATGAACACTGAAGCTTTCTTT
TRBV5-8	TRBJ2-6	-	few	CASSLESGANVLTF	TGTGCCAGCAGCTTGGAGTCCGGGGCCAACGTCCTGACTTTC
TRBV2	TRBJ2-3	-	few	CASMPGLVSDTQYF	TGTGCCAGCATGCCAGGGCTTGTCTCAGATACGCAGTATTTT
TRBV27	TRBJ2-1	-	few	CASSSIGGSYNEQFF	TGTGCCAGCTCCTCAATTGGCGGCTCCTACAATGAGCAGTTCTTC
TRBV11-2	TRBJ2-1	-	-	CASSLETGAYNEQFF	TGTGCCAGCAGCTTAGAAACGGGTGCCTACAATGAGCAGTTCTTC
TRBV18	TRBJ2-5	-	few	CASSVTGTTKETQYF	TGTGCCAGCTCAGTAACCGGGACAACGAAAGAGACCCAGTACTTC
TRBV25-1	TRBJ1-6	-	few	CASSEAGYNSPLHF	TGTGCCAGCAGTGAAGCAGGCTATAATTCACCCCTCCACTTT
TRBV5-4	TRBJ2-1	TRBD1	few	CASTGSRQGQGDEQFF	TGTGCCAGCACAGGGTCCCGACAGGGGCAGGGGGACGAGCAGTTCTTC
TRBV9	TRBJ2-1	-	many	CASSVGQRAYNEQFF	TGTGCCAGCAGCGTAGGCCAGCGAGCCTACAATGAGCAGTTCTTC
TRBV25-1	TRBJ1-3	TRBD1	-	CASSEARGSGNTIYF	TGTGCCAGCAGTGAAGCCAGGGGGAGTGGAAACACCATATATTTT
TRBV13	TRBJ2-1	TRBD2	many	CASRRGGGPHNEQFF	TGTGCCAGCCGCCGAGGCGGGGGACCACACAATGAGCAGTTCTTC
TRBV7-2	TRBJ2-7	TRBD2	few	CASSLSGRIEGQYF	TGTGCCAGCAGCTTAAGCGGGAGGATTGAAGGGCAGTACTTC
TRBV7-2	TRBJ2-1	TRBD1	-	CASSLDRWNEQFF	TGTGCCAGCAGCTTGGACAGGTGGAATGAGCAGTTCTTC
TRBV9	TRBJ2-7	-	-	CASSPGAGEGEQYF	TGTGCCAGCAGCCCGGGGGCGGGAGAGGGCGAGCAGTACTTC
TRBV7-2	TRBJ2-6	-	-	CASSTTGRYSGANVLTF	TGTGCCAGCAGCACGACCGGACGGTACTCTGGGGCCAACGTCCTGACTTTC
TRBV6-5	TRBJ2-1	-	few	CASGRASANNEQFF	TGTGCCAGCGGACGGGCCTCCGCGAACAATGAGCAGTTCTTC
TRBV29-1	TRBJ1-5	-	-	CSVGQGNQPQHF	TGCAGCGTTGGACAGGGCAATCAGCCCCAGCATTTT
TRBV9	TRBJ2-2	-	-	CASRLSPSTGELFF	TGTGCCAGCAGGCTTAGCCCATCCACCGGGGAGCTGTTTTTT
TRBV21-1	TRBJ2-7	-	-	CASTLAGTPHEQYF	TGTGCCAGCACCCTCGCCGGGACACCTCACGAGCAGTACTTC
TRBV9	TRBJ2-5	-	few	CASSVEGAGSGETQYF	TGTGCCAGCAGCGTAGAAGGAGCAGGGTCCGGGGAGACCCAGTACTTC